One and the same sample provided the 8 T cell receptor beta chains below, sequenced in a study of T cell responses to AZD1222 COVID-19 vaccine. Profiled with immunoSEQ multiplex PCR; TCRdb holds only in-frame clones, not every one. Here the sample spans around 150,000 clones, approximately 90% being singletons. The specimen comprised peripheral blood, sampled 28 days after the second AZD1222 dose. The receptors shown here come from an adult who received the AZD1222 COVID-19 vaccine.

The CDR3 DNA reads TGTGCCAGCAGCTCAGCCCCTCGGGAGACTAGAGCTTTCTTT. Amino acids: CASSSAPRETRAFF. The genes are TRBV11-2 and TRBJ1-1; unclear D gene. The length of the CDR3 is 14 residues. Germline CDR1 and CDR2: SGHAT and FQNNGV. Deletions cut 4 bases from V and 10 bases from J, with 19 bases between.

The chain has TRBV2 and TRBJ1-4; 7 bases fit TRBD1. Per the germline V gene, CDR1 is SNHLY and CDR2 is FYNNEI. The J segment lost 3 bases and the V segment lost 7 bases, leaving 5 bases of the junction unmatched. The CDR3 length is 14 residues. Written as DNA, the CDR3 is TGTGCCAGCAACCTACAGGGGCCTAATGAAAAACTGTTTTTT. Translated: CASNLQGPNEKLFF.

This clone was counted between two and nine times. The CDR3 reads CASSQAGDTQYF. The CDR3 DNA is TGTGCCAGCAGCCAGGCTGGCGATACGCAGTATTTT. The V gene is TRBV3-1 (or the pseudogene TRBV3-2), the J gene TRBJ2-3; D gene uncertain. V lost 3 bases and J lost 6, with 7 bases in between. Germline CDR1 is LGHDT and CDR2 is YNNKEL (reference sequence). The CDR3 consists of 12 residues.

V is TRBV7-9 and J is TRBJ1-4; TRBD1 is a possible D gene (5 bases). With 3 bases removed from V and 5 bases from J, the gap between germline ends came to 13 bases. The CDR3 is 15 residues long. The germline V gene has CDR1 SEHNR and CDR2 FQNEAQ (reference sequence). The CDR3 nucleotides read TGTGCCAGCAGCTTTTTTGGGGGTACCAATGAAAAACTGTTTTTT. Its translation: CASSFFGGTNEKLFF.

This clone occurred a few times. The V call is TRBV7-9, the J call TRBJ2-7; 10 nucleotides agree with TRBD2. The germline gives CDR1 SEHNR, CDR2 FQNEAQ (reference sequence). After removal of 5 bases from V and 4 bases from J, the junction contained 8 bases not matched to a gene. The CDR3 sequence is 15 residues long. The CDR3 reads CASSHRLAGGYEQYF. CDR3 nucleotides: TGTGCCAGCAGCCACCGACTAGCGGGTGGGTACGAGCAGTACTTC.

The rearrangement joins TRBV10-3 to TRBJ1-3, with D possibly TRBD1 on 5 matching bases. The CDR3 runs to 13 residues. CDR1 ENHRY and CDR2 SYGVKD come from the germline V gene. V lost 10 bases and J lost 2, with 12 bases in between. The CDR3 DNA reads TGTGCCACCTCGGACACAACTGGAAACACCATATATTTT. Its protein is CATSDTTGNTIYF.

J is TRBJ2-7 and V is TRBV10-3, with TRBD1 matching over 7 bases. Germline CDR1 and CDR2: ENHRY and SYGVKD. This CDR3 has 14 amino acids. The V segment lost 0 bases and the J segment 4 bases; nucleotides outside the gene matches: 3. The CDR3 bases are TGTGCCATCAGTGAGTCGAGGGGGCGTTACGAGCAGTACTTC. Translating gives CAISESRGRYEQYF.

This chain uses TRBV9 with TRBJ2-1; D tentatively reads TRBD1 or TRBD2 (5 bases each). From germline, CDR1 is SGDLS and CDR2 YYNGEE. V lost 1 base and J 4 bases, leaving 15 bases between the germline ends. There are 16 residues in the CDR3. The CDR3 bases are TGTGCCAGCAGCGTAACGTCGGGACCACCGTACAATGAGCAGTTCTTC. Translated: CASSVTSGPPYNEQFF.